What follows is one T cell receptor (beta chain) and its context. This sample stems from a study of control samples from healthy donors and cancer patients. The data were produced by immunoSEQ multiplex PCR, yet TCRdb's version contains in-frame clones alone and is incomplete. Of about 130,000 clones detected, 85% to 90% appear once; the ten largest clones hold 6.5% to 9.5%. Specimen: PBMCs. This sequence originates from a man aged 45-65 years with head and neck cancer.

CDR3 in amino acids: CASRLDRAYGYTF. In nucleotides, the CDR3 is TGTGCCAGCAGACTGGACAGGGCCTACGGCTACACCTTC. V usage is TRBV6-5 and J usage is TRBJ1-2, with TRBD1 identical over 8 bases. The CDR3 has 13 amino acids. CDR1 MNHEY and CDR2 SVGAGI come from the germline V gene. The V and J ends lost 6 bases and 8 bases, in that order; junction bases with no gene match: 8.